The 16 T cell receptor beta chains below were found in one sample sequenced in a study of T-cell reconstitution after alpha-beta-depleted transplantation in children. Unique molecular identifiers were used in preparing the TCRbeta library. TCRdb called the PCR reads again in MiXCR, with one record for every CDR3 protein. The sample yields about 240,000 distinct CDR3 sequences, around 12% seen once. The starting material was PBMCs from the stem cell graft donor, obtained from the stem cell graft. Source of these receptors: a human donor who donated a stem cell graft to a child with acute lymphoblastic leukemia.

This clonotype has ten or more counts. V and J are TRBV7-2 and TRBJ2-3; D gene ambiguous. The germline gives CDR1 SGHTA, CDR2 FQGNSA. Trimming pared 1 base from V and 0 bases from J, leaving 11 bases between. This CDR3 contains 16 residues. Here the CDR3 reads CASSLVPVSSTDTQYF. The CDR3 bases are TGTGCCAGCAGCTTAGTACCGGTTTCTAGCACAGATACGCAGTATTTT.

This clonotype was picked up many times. The chain combines TRBV2 with TRBJ2-7, with 8 positions matching TRBD2. V was clipped by 7 bases and J by 2 bases; unmatched bases: 22. CDR1 and CDR2 from the germline V gene are SNHLY and FYNNEI. The CDR3 runs to 19 residues. The CDR3 DNA sequence: TGTGCCAGCACTCTCGGCCGCTCGCGGGGGGCTAAAGGGGCCTACGAGCAGTACTTC. It is translated as CASTLGRSRGAKGAYEQYF.

This clonotype was seen at least ten times. This sequence joins TRBV10-2 and TRBJ2-5, with TRBD2 matching over 10 bases. The germline V gene has CDR1 WSHSY and CDR2 SAAADI. The V and J ends lost 5 bases and 1 base, in that order; junction bases with no gene match: 4. There are 15 residues in the CDR3. CDR3 protein: CASSSSGGPQETQYF. The CDR3, as DNA: TGCGCCAGCAGTTCTAGCGGGGGACCCCAAGAGACCCAGTACTTC.

This clonotype appeared many times. The V and J genes are TRBV7-8 and TRBJ2-5, with D possibly TRBD1 on 5 matching bases. Germline values: CDR1 SGHVS, CDR2 FQNEAQ. The V and J ends lost 4 bases and 7 bases respectively, with 16 bases between them. The CDR3 consists of 14 residues. The CDR3 DNA reads as TGTGCCAGCAGCTCTCTACAGGTTCACGGGACCCAGTACTTC. It translates to CASSSLQVHGTQYF. Full variable domain (remainder filled in from reference TRBV7-8 and TRBJ2-5): GAGVSQSPRYKVAKRGQDVALRCDPISGHVSLFWYQQALGQGPEFLTYFQNEAQLDKSGLPSDRFFAERPEGSVSTLKIQRTQQEDSAVYLCASSSLQVHGTQYFGPGTRLLVL.

V and J are TRBV24-1 and TRBJ2-1; 7 bases are shared with TRBD1. The trim removed 4 bases at V and 0 bases at J, leaving 20 bases unmatched. The CDR3 spans 21 residues. Germline assignment: CDR1 KGHDR and CDR2 SFDVKD. The CDR3 sequence: CATSDRGRGQRPESSYNEQFF. CDR3 bases: TGTGCCACCAGTGACCGGGGTAGGGGGCAGCGCCCAGAGAGCTCCTACAATGAGCAGTTCTTC.

This clonotype showed up many times. The chain employs TRBV12-3 or TRBV12-4 and TRBJ2-1; D unresolved. The V end lost 6 bases, the J end lost 8 bases, and 14 bases lay between the germline ends. The CDR3 is 13 residues long. The CDR3 spells CASRGFGFYEQFF. The DNA for the CDR3 is TGTGCCAGCAGAGGGTTTGGGTTTTATGAGCAGTTCTTC.

This clonotype was detected ten times or more. The J gene is TRBJ1-6, the V gene TRBV4-2; weak D call: TRBD1 (6 bases). The CDR3 extends over 12 amino acids. Trimming left V 1 base short and J 14 bases short, with 9 bases between. Germline CDR1 and CDR2: LGHNA and YNFKEQ. CDR3 region: CASSQGGGTLHF. CDR3 sequence (DNA): TGTGCCAGCAGCCAAGGGGGGGGCACCCTCCACTTT.

This clonotype was detected ten times or more. V usage is TRBV6-1 and J usage is TRBJ1-4, with D tentatively TRBD1 (5 bases). The CDR3 length is 15 residues. Per germline, CDR1 MNHNS and CDR2 SASEGT. The germline V and J ends were trimmed by 6 bases and 4 bases, with 15 bases remaining between them. The CDR3 loop is CASRSTGTVNEKLFF. Here the CDR3 DNA reads TGTGCCAGCAGGAGTACCGGGACGGTTAATGAAAAACTGTTTTTT.

Concerning this clonotype itself: A much bigger clone sits one base away, suggesting this may be a read error. The chain carries TRBV29-1 and TRBJ1-4; possibly TRBD1 for D (5 bases). CDR1 is SQVTM and CDR2 is ANQGSEA in the germline V gene. This CDR3 has 15 amino acids. The CDR3, as DNA: TGCAGCGTTGTTTCCCCCGGGGCTTCTAATGAAAACCTGTTTTTT. The encoded protein is CSVVSPGASNENLFF.

This clonotype was seen at least ten times. The chain links TRBV6-5 to TRBJ2-1; 14 nucleotides align to TRBD2. CDR3 length equals 18 residues. Germline trimming cut 0 bases from V and 5 bases from J; bases unmatched to any gene: 6. CDR1 is MNHEY and CDR2 is SVGAGI in the germline V gene. Written as DNA, the CDR3 is TGTGCCAGCAGTTACTCCTTCTGGACTAGCGGGGGGCACAATGAGCAGTTCTTC. It yields the protein CASSYSFWTSGGHNEQFF.

The table lists this clonotype with many counts. This rearrangement joins TRBV4-2 to TRBJ1-2; 11 bases match TRBD1. CDR3 size: 15 residues. Germline CDR1 reads LGHNA; CDR2 reads YNFKEQ. Trimming cost V 4 bases and J 8 bases; bases outside gene matches: 9. Here the CDR3 DNA reads TGTGCCAGCAGCCCCCGGGACAGGGGGAGTACGGGCTACACCTTC. Translating gives CASSPRDRGSTGYTF.

There are many counts of this clonotype. The chain combines TRBV9 with TRBJ1-1; 9 bases agree with TRBD1. The germline gives CDR1 SGDLS, CDR2 YYNGEE. V gave up 4 bases and J gave up 0 bases; unmatched junction bases: 4. The CDR3 is 15 amino acids. In DNA, the CDR3 is TGTGCCAGCAGCCCGGGACAGGGCATGAACACTGAAGCTTTCTTT. This translates into CASSPGQGMNTEAFF.

This clonotype has ten or more counts. The chain uses TRBV27 and TRBJ2-2, with D possibly being TRBD2 (6 bases). CDR3 length: 14 amino acids. The germline CDR1 and CDR2 sequences are MNHEY and SMNVEV (reference sequence). V was trimmed by 5 bases and J by 4 bases, leaving 11 bases between them. The CDR3 here is CASSHGRGTGELFF. CDR3 nucleotide sequence: TGTGCCAGCAGTCACGGGAGAGGCACCGGGGAGCTGTTTTTT.

This clonotype was detected ten times or more. This rearrangement joins TRBV12-3 or TRBV12-4 to TRBJ1-4, with no clear D. CDR3 size: 14 residues. V lost 2 bases, J lost 5 bases, and 9 bases lay in between. CDR3: CASSLRPTNEKLFF. The CDR3 region has the DNA TGTGCCAGCAGTTTACGGCCGACAAATGAAAAACTGTTTTTT.

The sample holds many counts of this clonotype. V gene TRBV3-1 combines with J gene TRBJ2-5; 8 bases align to TRBD2. Trimming took 11 bases from V and 5 from J; bases not matched to a gene: 25. The germline gives CDR1 LGHDT, CDR2 YNNKEL (reference sequence). The CDR3 length is 18 residues. This CDR3 is CACSQDPIGREGRETQYF. The CDR3 bases are TGTGCCTGCTCCCAAGACCCGATAGGCCGGGAGGGCCGTGAGACCCAGTACTTC.

This clonotype has a count of ten or more. Germline and junction disagree at one end, which may indicate a read error. The V and J genes are TRBV7-7 and TRBJ2-1; 8 nucleotides line up with TRBD1. The CDR3 sequence is 16 residues long. The germline CDR1 and CDR2 sequences are SSHAT and FNYEAQ (reference sequence). CDR3 DNA sequence: TGTGCTAGCAGCTTAAGTGGGACAGGCACCTACAATGAGCAGTTCTTC. Its translation: CASSLSGTGTYNEQFF.